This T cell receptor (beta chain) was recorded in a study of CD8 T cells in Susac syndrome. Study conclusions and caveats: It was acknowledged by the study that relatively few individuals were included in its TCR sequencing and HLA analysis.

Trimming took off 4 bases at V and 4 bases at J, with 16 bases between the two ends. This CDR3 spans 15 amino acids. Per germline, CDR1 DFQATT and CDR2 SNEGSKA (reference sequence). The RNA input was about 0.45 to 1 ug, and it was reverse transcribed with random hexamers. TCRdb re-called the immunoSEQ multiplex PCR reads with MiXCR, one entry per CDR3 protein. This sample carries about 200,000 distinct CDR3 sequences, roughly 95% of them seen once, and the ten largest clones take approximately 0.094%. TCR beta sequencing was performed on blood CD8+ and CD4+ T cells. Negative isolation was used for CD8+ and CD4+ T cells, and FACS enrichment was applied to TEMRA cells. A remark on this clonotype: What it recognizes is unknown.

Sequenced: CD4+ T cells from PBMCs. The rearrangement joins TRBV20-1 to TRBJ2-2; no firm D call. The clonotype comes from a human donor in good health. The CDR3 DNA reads TGCAGTGCTACTGGTCACCGGGTGGGCACCGGGGAGCTGTTTTTT. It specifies CSATGHRVGTGELFF.